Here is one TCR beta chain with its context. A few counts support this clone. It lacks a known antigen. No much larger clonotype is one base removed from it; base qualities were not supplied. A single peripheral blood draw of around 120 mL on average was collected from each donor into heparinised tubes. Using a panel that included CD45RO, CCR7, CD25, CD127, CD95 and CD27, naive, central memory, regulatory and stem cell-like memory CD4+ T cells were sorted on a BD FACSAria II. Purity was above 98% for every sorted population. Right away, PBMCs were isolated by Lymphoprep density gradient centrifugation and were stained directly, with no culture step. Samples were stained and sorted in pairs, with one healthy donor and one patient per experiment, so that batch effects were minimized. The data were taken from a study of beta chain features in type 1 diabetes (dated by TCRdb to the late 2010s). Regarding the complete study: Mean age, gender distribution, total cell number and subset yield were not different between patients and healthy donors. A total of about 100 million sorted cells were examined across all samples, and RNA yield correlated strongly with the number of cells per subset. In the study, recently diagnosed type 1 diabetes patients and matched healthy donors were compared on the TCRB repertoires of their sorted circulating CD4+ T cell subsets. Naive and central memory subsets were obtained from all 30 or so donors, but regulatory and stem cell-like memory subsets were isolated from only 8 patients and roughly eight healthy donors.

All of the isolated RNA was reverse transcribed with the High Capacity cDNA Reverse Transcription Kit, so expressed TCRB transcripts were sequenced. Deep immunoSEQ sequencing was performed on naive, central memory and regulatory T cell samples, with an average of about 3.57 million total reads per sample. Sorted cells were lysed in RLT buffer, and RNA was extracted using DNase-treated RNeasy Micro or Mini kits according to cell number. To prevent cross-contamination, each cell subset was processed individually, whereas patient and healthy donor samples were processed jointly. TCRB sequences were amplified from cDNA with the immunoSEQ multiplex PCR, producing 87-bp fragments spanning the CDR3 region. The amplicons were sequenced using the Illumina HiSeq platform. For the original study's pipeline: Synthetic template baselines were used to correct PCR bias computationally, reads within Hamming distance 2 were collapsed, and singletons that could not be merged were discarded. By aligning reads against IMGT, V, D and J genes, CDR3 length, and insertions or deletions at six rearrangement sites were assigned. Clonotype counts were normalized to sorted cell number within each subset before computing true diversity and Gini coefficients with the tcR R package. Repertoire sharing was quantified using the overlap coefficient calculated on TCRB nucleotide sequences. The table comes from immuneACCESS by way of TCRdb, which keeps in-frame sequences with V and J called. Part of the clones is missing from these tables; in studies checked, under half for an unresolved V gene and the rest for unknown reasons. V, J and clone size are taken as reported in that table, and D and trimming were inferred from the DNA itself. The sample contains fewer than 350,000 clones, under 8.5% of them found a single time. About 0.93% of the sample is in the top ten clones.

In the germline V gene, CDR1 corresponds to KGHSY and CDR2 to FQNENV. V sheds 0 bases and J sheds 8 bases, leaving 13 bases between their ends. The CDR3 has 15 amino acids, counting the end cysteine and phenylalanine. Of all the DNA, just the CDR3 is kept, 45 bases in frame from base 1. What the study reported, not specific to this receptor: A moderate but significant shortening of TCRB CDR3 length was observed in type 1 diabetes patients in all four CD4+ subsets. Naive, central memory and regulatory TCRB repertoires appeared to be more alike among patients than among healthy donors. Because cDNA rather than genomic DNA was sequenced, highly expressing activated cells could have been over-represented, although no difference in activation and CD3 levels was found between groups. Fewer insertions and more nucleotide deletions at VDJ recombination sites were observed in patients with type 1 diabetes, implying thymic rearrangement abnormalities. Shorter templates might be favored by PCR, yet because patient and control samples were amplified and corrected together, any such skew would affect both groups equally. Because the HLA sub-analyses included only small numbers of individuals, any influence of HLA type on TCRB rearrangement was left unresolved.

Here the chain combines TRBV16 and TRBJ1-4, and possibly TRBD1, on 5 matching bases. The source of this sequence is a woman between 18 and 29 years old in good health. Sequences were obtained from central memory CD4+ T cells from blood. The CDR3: CASSQSSSGLEKLFF. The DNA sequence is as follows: TGTGCCAGCAGCCAATCTAGTTCGGGACTCGAAAAACTGTTTTTT.